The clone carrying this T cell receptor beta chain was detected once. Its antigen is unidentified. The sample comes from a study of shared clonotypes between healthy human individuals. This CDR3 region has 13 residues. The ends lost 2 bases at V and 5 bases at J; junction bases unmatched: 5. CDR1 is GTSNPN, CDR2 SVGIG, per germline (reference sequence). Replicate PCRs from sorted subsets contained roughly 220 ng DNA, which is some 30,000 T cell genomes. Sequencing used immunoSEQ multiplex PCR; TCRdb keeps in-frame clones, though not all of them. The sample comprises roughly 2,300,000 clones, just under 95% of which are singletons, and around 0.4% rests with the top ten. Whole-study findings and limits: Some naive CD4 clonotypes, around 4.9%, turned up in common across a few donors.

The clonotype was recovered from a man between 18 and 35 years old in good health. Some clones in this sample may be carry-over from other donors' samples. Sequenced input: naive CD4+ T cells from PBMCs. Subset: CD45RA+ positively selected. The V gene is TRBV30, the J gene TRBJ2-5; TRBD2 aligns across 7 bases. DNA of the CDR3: TGTGCCTGGAGTTATATCGGGAGGGAGACCCAGTACTTC. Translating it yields CAWSYIGRETQYF.